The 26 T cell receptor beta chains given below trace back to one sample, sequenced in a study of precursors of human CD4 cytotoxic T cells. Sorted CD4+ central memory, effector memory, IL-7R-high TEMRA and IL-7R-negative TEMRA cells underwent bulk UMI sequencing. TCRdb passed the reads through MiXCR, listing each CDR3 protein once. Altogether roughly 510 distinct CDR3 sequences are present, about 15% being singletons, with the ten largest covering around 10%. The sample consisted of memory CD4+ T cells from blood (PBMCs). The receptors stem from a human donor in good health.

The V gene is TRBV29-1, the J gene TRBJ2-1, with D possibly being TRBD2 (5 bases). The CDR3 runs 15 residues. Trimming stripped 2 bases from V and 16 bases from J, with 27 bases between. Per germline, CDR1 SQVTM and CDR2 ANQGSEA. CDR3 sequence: CSVESTGRLRNERFF. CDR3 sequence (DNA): TGCAGCGTTGAATCGACGGGGAGACTAAGGAATGAGCGTTTCTTC.

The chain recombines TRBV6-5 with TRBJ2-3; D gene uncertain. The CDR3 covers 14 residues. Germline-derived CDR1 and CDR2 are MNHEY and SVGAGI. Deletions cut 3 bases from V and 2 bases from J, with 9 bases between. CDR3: CASSYTLITDTQYF. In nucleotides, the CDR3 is TGTGCCAGCAGTTATACTCTGATCACAGATACGCAGTATTTT.

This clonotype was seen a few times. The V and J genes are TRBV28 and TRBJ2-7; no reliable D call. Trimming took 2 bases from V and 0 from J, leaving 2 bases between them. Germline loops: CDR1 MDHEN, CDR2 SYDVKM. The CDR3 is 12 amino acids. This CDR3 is CASSLSSYEQYF. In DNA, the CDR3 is TGTGCCAGCAGTTTAAGCTCCTACGAGCAGTACTTC.

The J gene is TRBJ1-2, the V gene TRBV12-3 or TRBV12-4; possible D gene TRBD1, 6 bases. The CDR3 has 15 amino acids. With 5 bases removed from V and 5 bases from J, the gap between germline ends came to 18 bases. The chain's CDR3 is CASSPPGAIAYGYTF. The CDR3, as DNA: TGTGCCAGCAGTCCCCCGGGGGCAATAGCTTATGGCTACACCTTC.

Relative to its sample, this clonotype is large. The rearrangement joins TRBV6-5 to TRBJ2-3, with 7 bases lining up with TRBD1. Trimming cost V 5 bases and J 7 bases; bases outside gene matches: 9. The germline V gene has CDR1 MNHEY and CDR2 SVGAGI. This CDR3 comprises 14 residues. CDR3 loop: CASSAMTGPNTQYF. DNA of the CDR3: TGTGCCAGCAGTGCAATGACAGGGCCGAATACGCAGTATTTT.

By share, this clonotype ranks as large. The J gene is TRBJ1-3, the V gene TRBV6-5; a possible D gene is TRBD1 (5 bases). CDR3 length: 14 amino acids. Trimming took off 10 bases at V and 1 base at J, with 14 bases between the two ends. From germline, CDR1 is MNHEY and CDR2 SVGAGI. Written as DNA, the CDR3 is TGTGCCACCCGGCGGGACCGATCTGGAAACACCATATATTTT. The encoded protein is CATRRDRSGNTIYF.

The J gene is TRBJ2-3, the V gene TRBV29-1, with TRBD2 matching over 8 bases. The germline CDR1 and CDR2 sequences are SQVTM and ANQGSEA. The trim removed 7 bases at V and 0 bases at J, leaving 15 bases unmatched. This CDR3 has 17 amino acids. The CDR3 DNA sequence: TGCAGCGGCACTCGGGGGGGGGCCTCCCCTAGCACAGATACGCAGTATTTT. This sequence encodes CSGTRGGASPSTDTQYF.

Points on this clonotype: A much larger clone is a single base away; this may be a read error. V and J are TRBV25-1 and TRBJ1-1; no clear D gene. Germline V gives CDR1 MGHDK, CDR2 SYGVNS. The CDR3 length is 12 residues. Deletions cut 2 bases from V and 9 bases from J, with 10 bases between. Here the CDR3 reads CASSEGDVKAFF. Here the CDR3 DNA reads TGTGCCAGCAGTGAAGGAGACGTGAAAGCTTTCTTT.

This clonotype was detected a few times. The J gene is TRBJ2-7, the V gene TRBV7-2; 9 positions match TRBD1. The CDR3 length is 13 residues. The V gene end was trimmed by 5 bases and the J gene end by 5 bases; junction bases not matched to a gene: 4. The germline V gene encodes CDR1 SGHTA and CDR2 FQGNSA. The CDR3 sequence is CASSRDRADEQYF. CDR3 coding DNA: TGTGCCAGCAGCCGGGACAGGGCCGACGAGCAGTACTTC.

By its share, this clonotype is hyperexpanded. As DNA, the CDR3 is TGTGCCAGCTCATCAATCCAGGGAGAGACTGAAGCTTTCTTT. Translation: CASSSIQGETEAFF. V is TRBV18 and J is TRBJ1-1; a weak D match, TRBD1 (5 bases). This CDR3 region has 14 residues. Per germline, CDR1 KGHSH and CDR2 LQKENI. Between the trimmed V and J ends, which lost 5 bases and 5 bases, there was a span of 15 bases. Looking up the rest from reference TRBV18 and TRBJ1-1 gives the full variable domain: NAGVMQNPRHLVRRRGQEARLRCSPMKGHSHVYWYRQLPEEGLKFMVYLQKENIIDESGMPKERFSAEFPKEGPSILRIQQVVRGDSAAYFCASSSIQGETEAFFGQGTRLTVV.

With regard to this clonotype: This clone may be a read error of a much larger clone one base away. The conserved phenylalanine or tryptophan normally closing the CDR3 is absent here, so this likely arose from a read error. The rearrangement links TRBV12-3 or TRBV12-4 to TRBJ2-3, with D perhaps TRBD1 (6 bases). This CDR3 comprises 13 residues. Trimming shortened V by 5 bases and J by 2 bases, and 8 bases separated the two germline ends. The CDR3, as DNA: TGTGCCAGCAGTCGACAGGACACAGATACGCAGTATTAT. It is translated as CASSRQDTDTQYY.

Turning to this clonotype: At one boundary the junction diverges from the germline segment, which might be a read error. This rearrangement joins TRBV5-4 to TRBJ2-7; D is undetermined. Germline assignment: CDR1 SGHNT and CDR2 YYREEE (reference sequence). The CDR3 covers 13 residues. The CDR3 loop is CATSRVDSYEQYF. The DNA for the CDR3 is TGTGCCACCAGCCGGGTCGACTCCTACGAGCAGTACTTC.

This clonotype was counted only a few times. This CDR3 is CASSPRTGVNTEAFF. CDR3 in DNA: TGTGCCAGCAGCCCGAGGACAGGAGTGAACACTGAAGCTTTCTTT. The genes are TRBV7-2 and TRBJ1-1, with 7 nucleotides matching TRBD1. The CDR3 covers 15 residues. Trimming removed 5 bases from V and 0 bases from J; junction bases left unmatched: 6. Germline V gene lookup returns CDR1 SGHTA and CDR2 FQGNSA.

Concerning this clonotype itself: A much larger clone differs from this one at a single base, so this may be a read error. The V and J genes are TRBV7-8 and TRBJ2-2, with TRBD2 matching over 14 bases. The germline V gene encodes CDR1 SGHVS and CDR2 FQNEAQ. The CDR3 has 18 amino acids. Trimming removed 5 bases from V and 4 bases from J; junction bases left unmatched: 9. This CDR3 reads CASSVGLAGGLGTGELFF. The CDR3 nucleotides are TGTGCCAGCAGCGTAGGACTAGCGGGGGGCCTTGGCACCGGGGAGCTGTTTTTT.

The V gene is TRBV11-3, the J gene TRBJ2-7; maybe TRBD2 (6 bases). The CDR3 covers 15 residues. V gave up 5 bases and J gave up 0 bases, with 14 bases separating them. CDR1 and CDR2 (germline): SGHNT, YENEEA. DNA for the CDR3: TGTGCCAGCAGCGCGCGGGACGGTACCTCCTACGAGCAGTACTTC. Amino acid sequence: CASSARDGTSYEQYF.

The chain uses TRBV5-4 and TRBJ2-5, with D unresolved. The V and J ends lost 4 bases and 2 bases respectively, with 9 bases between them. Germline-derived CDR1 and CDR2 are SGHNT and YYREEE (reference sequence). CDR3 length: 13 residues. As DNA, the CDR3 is TGTGCCAGCAGCAGGACGGAACAAGAGACCCAGTACTTC. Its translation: CASSRTEQETQYF.

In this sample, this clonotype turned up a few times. Here the CDR3 reads CASSRLGRTYEQYF. The DNA of the CDR3 is TGTGCCAGCAGTCGCCTCGGCAGGACCTACGAGCAGTACTTC. The chain has TRBV28 and TRBJ2-7, with D unclear. Trimming stripped 5 bases from V and 2 bases from J, with 13 bases between. The CDR3 covers 14 residues. Germline CDR1 is MDHEN and CDR2 is SYDVKM. Full variable domain (rest looked up from reference TRBV28 and TRBJ2-7): DVKVTQSSRYLVKRTGEKVFLECVQDMDHENMFWYRQDPGLGLRLIYFSYDVKMKEKGDIPEGYSVSREKKERFSLILESASTNQTSMYLCASSRLGRTYEQYFGPGTRLTVT.

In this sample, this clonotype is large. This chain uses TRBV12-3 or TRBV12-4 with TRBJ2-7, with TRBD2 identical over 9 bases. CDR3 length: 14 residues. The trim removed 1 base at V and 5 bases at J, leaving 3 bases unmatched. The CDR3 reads CASSLGLAAHEQYF. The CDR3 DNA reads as TGTGCCAGCAGTTTAGGACTAGCGGCCCACGAGCAGTACTTC.

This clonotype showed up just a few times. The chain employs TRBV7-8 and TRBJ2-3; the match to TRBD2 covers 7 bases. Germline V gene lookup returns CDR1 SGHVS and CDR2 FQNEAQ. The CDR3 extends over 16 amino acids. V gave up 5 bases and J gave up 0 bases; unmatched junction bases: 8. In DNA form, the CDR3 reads TGTGCCAGCAGCCCAATTAGCGGGTTTAGCACAGATACGCAGTATTTT. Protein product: CASSPISGFSTDTQYF.

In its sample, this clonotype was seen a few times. The CDR3 sequence: CSVVGTGGLGYTF. CDR3 nucleotides: TGCAGCGTTGTTGGGACAGGGGGCTTGGGCTACACCTTC. This chain connects TRBV29-1 to TRBJ1-2; 12 bases map to TRBD1. V gave up 4 bases and J gave up 8 bases; unmatched junction bases: 5. The CDR3 is 13 residues long. The germline V gene encodes CDR1 SQVTM and CDR2 ANQGSEA.

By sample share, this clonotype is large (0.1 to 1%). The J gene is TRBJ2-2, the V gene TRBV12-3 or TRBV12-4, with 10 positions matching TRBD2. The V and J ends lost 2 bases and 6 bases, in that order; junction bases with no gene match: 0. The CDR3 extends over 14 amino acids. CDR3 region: CASSLSGGAGELFF. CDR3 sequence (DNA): TGTGCCAGCAGTTTAAGCGGGGGGGCCGGGGAGCTGTTTTTT.

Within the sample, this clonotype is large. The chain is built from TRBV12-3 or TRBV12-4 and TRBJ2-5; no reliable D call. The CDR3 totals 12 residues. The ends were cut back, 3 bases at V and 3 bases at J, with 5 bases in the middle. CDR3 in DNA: TGTGCCAGCAGTTTGGTTAAAGAGACCCAGTACTTC. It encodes CASSLVKETQYF.

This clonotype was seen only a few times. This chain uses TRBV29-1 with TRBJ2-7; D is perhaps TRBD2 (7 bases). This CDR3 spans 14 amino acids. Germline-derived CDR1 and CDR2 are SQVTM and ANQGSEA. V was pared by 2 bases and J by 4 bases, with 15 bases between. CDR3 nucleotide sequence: TGCAGCGTTGAAAGGGGGGGCGGGATATACGAGCAGTACTTC. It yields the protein CSVERGGGIYEQYF.

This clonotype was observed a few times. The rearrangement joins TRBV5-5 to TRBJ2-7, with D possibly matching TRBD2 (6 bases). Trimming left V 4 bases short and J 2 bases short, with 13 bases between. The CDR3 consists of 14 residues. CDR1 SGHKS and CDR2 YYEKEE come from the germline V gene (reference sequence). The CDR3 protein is CASSPTGEAYEQYF. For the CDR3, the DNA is TGTGCCAGCAGCCCAACCGGGGAGGCCTACGAGCAGTACTTC.

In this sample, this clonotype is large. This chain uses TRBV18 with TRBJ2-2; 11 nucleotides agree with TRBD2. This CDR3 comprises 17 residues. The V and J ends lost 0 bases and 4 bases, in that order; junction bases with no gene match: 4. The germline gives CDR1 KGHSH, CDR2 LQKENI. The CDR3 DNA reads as TGTGCCAGCTCACCACCGGGACTAGCGGCCTCCACCGGGGAGCTGTTTTTT. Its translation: CASSPPGLAASTGELFF.

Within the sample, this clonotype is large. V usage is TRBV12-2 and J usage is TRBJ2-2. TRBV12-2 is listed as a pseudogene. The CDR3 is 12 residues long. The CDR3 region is CASRSNTGELFF. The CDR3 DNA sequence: TGTGCAAGTCGCTCAAACACCGGGGAGCTGTTTTTT.